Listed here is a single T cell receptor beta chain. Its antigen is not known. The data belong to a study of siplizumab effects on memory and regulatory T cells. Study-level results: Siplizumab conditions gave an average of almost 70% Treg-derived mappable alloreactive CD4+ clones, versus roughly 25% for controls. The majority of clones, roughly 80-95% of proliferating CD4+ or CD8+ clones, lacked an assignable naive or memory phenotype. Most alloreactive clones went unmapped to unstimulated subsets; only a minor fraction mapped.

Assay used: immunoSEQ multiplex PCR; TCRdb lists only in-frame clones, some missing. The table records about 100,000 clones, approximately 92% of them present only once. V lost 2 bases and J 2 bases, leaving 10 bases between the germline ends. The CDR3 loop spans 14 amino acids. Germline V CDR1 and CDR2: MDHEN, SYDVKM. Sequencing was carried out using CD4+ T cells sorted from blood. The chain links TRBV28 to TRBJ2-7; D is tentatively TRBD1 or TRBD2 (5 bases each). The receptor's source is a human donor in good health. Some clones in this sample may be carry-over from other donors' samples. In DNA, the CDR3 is TGTGCCAGCAGTTTAGCAGGGAGAGCCTACGAGCAGTACTTC. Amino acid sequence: CASSLAGRAYEQYF.